This is a list of T cell receptor beta chains from one sample in a study of identifying expanded T cells in peripheral blood. TCRdb keeps only in-frame clones here, not all; method: immunoSEQ multiplex PCR. This sample has 80,000 to 95,000 clones; about 87% occur once, and the top ten carry about 4%. Sequencing was performed on blood. The receptors stem from a person aged 18-69 years in good health. The CDR3 runs from the conserved cysteine through the conserved F or W. The order of the fields is CDR3 length, V gene, J gene, CDR3 protein.

>15|TRBV5-6|TRBJ1-5
CASSLSPNSNQPQHF
>15|TRBV18|TRBJ1-5
CASSPGAYSNQPQHF
>14|TRBV27|TRBJ1-4
CASRGDGPNEKLFF
>19|TRBV19|TRBJ2-3
CATLGGGGAGASLQDTQYF
>20|TRBV9|TRBJ2-1
CASSARAALAGRTTYNEQFF
>14|TRBV10-3|TRBJ1-1
CAIGNQYPLTEAFF
>11|TRBV27|TRBJ2-3
CASGLTDTQYF
>15|TRBV4-1|TRBJ2-5
CASSQGPRAEETQYF
>15|TRBV27|TRBJ2-7
CASSFDPRGFYEQYF
>16|TRBV28|TRBJ2-3
CASSSRTSESTDTQYF
>12|TRBV10-3|TRBJ2-3
CAISDGPDTQYF
>15|TRBV7-9|TRBJ2-2
CASSFRTANTGELFF
>16|TRBV4-2|TRBJ2-5
CASSPLGLAGQETQYF
>15|TRBV30|TRBJ2-7
CAWSVGADSSYEQYF
>16|TRBV2|TRBJ1-2
CASSARSPNEGAGYTF
>13|TRBV6-5|TRBJ2-7
CATTSPGFYEQYF
>15|TRBV6-1|TRBJ2-2
CASSEGTGGTGELFF
>15|TRBV28|TRBJ1-2
CASSLTQGAGYGYTF
>11|TRBV18|TRBJ2-5
CASSPGETQYF
>17|TRBV5-6|TRBJ2-2
CASSPPLSGGNTGELFF
>13|TRBV7-3|TRBJ1-6
CASRTGVDSPLHF
>13|TRBV18|TRBJ2-4
CASCDTAKNIQYF
>16|TRBV11-2|TRBJ2-3
CASSLGSQFRREKQYF
>15|TRBV11-2|TRBJ2-5
CAVRVLAGSQETQYF
>12|TRBV2|TRBJ2-2
CASKESTGELFF
>17|TRBV5-6|TRBJ2-3
CASSLIGRAPNTDTQYF
>15|TRBV7-3|TRBJ2-1
CASSLMAGSYNEQFF
>15|TRBV6-1|TRBJ2-5
CASSEWGTGLGTQYF
>15|TRBV28|TRBJ2-7
CASSTPGLRSYEQYF
>16|TRBV5-1|TRBJ2-1
CASRNTGTGSGNEQFF
>16|TRBV4-2|TRBJ1-2
CASSQDSGQGRYGYTF
>10|TRBV19|TRBJ1-2
CASSRDGYTF
>16|TRBV2|TRBJ1-5
CASSEGGRRVYQPQHF
>14|TRBV27|TRBJ2-5
CASSPTSPWETQYF
>14|TRBV7-9|TRBJ1-6
CASSLEAFNSPLHF
>12|TRBV30|TRBJ1-1
CAWSTGMSEAFF
>16|TRBV14|TRBJ1-2
CASSPRQTGGHYGYTF
>15|TRBV28|TRBJ2-7
CASSFRGATSYEQYF
>15|TRBV5-1|TRBJ1-4
CASSLEGGPNEKLFF
>13|TRBV6-1|TRBJ1-5
CASSRQANQPQHF
>14|TRBV2|TRBJ1-4
CASSGEGAGEKLFF